A selection of T cell receptor beta chains follows, all from one sample in a study of regulatory T cells in long-lasting Graves disease. TCRdb re-analysed the multiplex PCR reads in MiXCR, keeping a single row per CDR3 protein. The repertoire holds around 250,000 distinct CDR3 sequences, with around a sixth as singletons. These data also formed part of another study, on T cells in Graves' hyperthyroidism and ophthalmopathy.

The sequenced sample was peripheral blood mononuclear cells (PBMCs), obtained at new diagnosis, from a patient treated with antithyroid drugs. Receptors originate from a young woman with Graves disease. Both conserved end residues are trimmed from each CDR3. Each record gives: J gene, D gene, V gene, CDR3 protein. A D gene is named only where the DNA matches it firmly.

j_gene: TRBJ2-5
d_gene: TRBD2
v_gene: TRBV2
CDR3aa: ASSEAPSGGYQETQY

j_gene: TRBJ2-5
d_gene: .
v_gene: TRBV7-2
CDR3aa: ASRDGQETQY

j_gene: TRBJ2-7
d_gene: .
v_gene: TRBV10-2
CDR3aa: ASSEYYYEQY

j_gene: TRBJ1-3
d_gene: TRBD1
v_gene: TRBV27
CDR3aa: ASSRSGTGRNTIY

j_gene: TRBJ1-6
d_gene: TRBD1
v_gene: TRBV24-1
CDR3aa: ATSELDRGQNSPLH

j_gene: TRBJ2-1
d_gene: .
v_gene: TRBV24-1
CDR3aa: ATSDRLPDNEQF

j_gene: TRBJ1-2
d_gene: TRBD1
v_gene: TRBV5-1
CDR3aa: ASSFGTGEGYGYT

j_gene: TRBJ1-2
d_gene: .
v_gene: TRBV7-2
CDR3aa: ASTQGMEGYT

j_gene: TRBJ1-4
d_gene: .
v_gene: TRBV6-2/TRBV6-3
CDR3aa: ASSERGRATNEKLF

j_gene: TRBJ2-7
d_gene: .
v_gene: TRBV7-2
CDR3aa: ASSPRPWSYEQY

j_gene: TRBJ2-5
d_gene: .
v_gene: TRBV12-3/TRBV12-4
CDR3aa: ASSPTTTQETQY

j_gene: TRBJ2-7
d_gene: .
v_gene: TRBV12-3/TRBV12-4
CDR3aa: ASSSLRHPREQY

j_gene: TRBJ1-4
d_gene: TRBD1
v_gene: TRBV20-1
CDR3aa: SARVPRGTGYEKLF

j_gene: TRBJ2-7
d_gene: .
v_gene: TRBV2
CDR3aa: ASSPQGIVGEQY

j_gene: TRBJ2-7
d_gene: TRBD1
v_gene: TRBV11-2
CDR3aa: ASSSLQGDSSYEQY

j_gene: TRBJ1-6
d_gene: .
v_gene: TRBV7-9
CDR3aa: ASSQTGIGNSPLH

j_gene: TRBJ2-7
d_gene: .
v_gene: TRBV5-6
CDR3aa: ASSIQAYEQY

j_gene: TRBJ2-2
d_gene: .
v_gene: TRBV4-2
CDR3aa: ASSQDWQNTGELF

j_gene: TRBJ1-6
d_gene: .
v_gene: TRBV20-1
CDR3aa: SASDLGRANSPLH

j_gene: TRBJ1-1
d_gene: .
v_gene: TRBV7-9
CDR3aa: ASSLESAGGTEAF

j_gene: TRBJ1-4
d_gene: .
v_gene: TRBV3-1
CDR3aa: ASSQAFGAKLF

j_gene: TRBJ1-1
d_gene: TRBD1
v_gene: TRBV6-1
CDR3aa: ASSEFGGGTTEAF

j_gene: TRBJ2-7
d_gene: TRBD1
v_gene: TRBV28
CDR3aa: ASSPGQGRTYEQY

j_gene: TRBJ2-6
d_gene: .
v_gene: TRBV5-1
CDR3aa: ASHETVSGANVLT

j_gene: TRBJ1-6
d_gene: TRBD1
v_gene: TRBV6-1
CDR3aa: ASSGGTENSPLH

j_gene: TRBJ1-2
d_gene: TRBD1
v_gene: TRBV29-1
CDR3aa: SARGVGYGYT

j_gene: TRBJ2-1
d_gene: TRBD2
v_gene: TRBV9
CDR3aa: ASSPFSGGPRVEQF

j_gene: TRBJ1-5
d_gene: TRBD1
v_gene: TRBV27
CDR3aa: ASSPARGSQPQH

j_gene: TRBJ2-5
d_gene: TRBD2
v_gene: TRBV20-1
CDR3aa: SAPTSGGIQETQY

j_gene: TRBJ1-6
d_gene: TRBD1
v_gene: TRBV20-1
CDR3aa: SARGQESPLH

j_gene: TRBJ2-1
d_gene: TRBD2
v_gene: TRBV5-1
CDR3aa: ASSLTQARGGQF

j_gene: TRBJ2-7
d_gene: TRBD1
v_gene: TRBV6-2/TRBV6-3
CDR3aa: ASSYSRTGAKY